Given below is one T cell receptor beta chain in context. Its antigen target is currently unknown. Base qualities are missing; no much larger clone stands one base away. To prepare the library, RACE was applied. The sample was run on a NextSeq 500. During library preparation, unique molecular identifiers were attached to individual cDNA molecules so that TCRs could be counted in a quantitative, reproducible way. For every blood RNA sample, sequencing covered both the TCR alpha and TCR beta chains. On the authors' methods: Samples had a median of roughly 87,000 TCRs, with a range from roughly 23,224 to 750,000. V, J and CDR3 annotation of the TCR reads was performed with the Decombinator software suite. For PS versus PT1 abundance plots, all samples were subsampled to the same number of TCRs (28,000). Expanded TCRs were defined as absent before sensitization and observed at least eight times at the 2-week time point. TCRdb reworked the public reads: Q25 trimming with fastp, MiXCR clone assembly, productive beta chains retained. Identical CDR3 protein sequences are pooled into one entry, listed with their most common genes and DNA. TCRdb's processing, not the study's, gives the V and J calls here. The sample table records 50,000 or so distinct CDR3 sequences; around a tenth of these occur just once. Around 4% of the sample is held by the ten biggest clonotypes.

The data are from a study of human T cells and chemical hapten exposure listed by TCRdb under 2021. Some background on the complete study: For sensitization, 2% DPC in acetone was applied to an approximately 2 cm by approximately 2 cm area of upper inner arm skin. Throughout the study period of around 24 weeks, patients also received therapeutic DPC doses to the scalp every week. Patch testing on the upper back used Finn chambers containing 0.01% DPC, with scoring done after 6 days according to International Contact Dermatitis Research Group standards. Alopecia areata with under or over 50% scalp involvement, alopecia totalis and alopecia universalis were represented in the patient cohort, which was mostly female. Libraries were pooled for sequencing, and variation in per-sample TCR yields was attributed mainly to small differences in library volumes within the pool. This study followed changes in the peripheral blood TCR repertoire in vivo during primary and secondary sensitization of alopecia patients to the hapten diphenylcyclopropenone (DPC). Patient blood was sampled pre-sensitization (week 0) and at 2, 6 and about 24 weeks after DPC sensitization. Blood for TCR sequencing was provided by twenty-nine alopecia patients at one to four time points (pre-sensitization, 2, 6 and 24 weeks). Results the study describes overall, beyond this receptor: Repeated subsampling changed both the strength of the expansion versus patch-test correlation and the threshold at which that correlation became significant. All patients had alopecia, a presumed autoimmune disease, so their immune response might differ from that of healthy individuals. DPC sensitization did not change how many TCRs were above 1 in 1000 frequency, and no evidence was found of alterations in global repertoire structure. A positive correlation was found between the number of PT1 expanded TCRs and patch test score, with significance reached at thresholds 8, 16 and 32 but not 4. Expanded TCRs formed significantly more large CDR3 similarity clusters than pre-sensitization or healthy control sets, consistent with antigen-driven responses.

This specimen's time point label, interpreted: patch test 1, 2 weeks after DPC sensitization. The sample's treatment or condition label, in plain terms: therapeutic diphenylcyclopropenone sensitization with weekly scalp DPC. Blood at each patch-test visit was drawn before the patch test was applied. Patients were considered eligible if aged 18 to 70, diagnosed with alopecia and deemed suitable for DPC therapy, and patients were excluded if pregnant. Total RNA was isolated from unfractionated whole blood collected in Tempus Blood RNA tubes. This clonotype originated in a woman in her 50s with alopecia areata. Some clones in this sample may be carry-over from other donors' samples. Sequenced here: whole blood, sampled in connection with sensitization to the hapten diphenylcyclopropenone (DPC).

The bases read TGTGCCAGCAGCAGAGGGACAGGGACACAAGAGACCCAGTACTTC. The resulting protein is CASSRGTGTQETQYF. The chain links TRBV5-6 with TRBJ2-5; the central 9 bases match TRBD1. Clipping removes 4 bases from V and 2 bases from J, with 6 as the unmatched junction base count. Including the terminal cysteine and phenylalanine, the CDR3 comprises 15 residues. Only the CDR3 region is kept as DNA, spanning 45 bases read in frame from base 1. The germline V gene gives CDR1 as SGHDT and CDR2 as YYEEEE.